This T cell receptor beta chain stems from a study of T cells after yellow fever vaccination (dated by TCRdb to between 2018 and 2021). Background on the whole study: Libraries from fractions with low cell numbers were prepared with the SMART-Seq v4 Ultra Low Input RNA kit. Two healthy male donors made up the cohort, one aged 18 to 30 years and the other aged 30 to 40 years. Blood was collected at multiple timepoints before and after primary and secondary immunization, and bulk PBMC replicates and cell subsets were isolated. To follow T-cell clones before and after both primary and booster YFV17D yellow fever vaccination, bulk TCR alpha and beta repertoires underwent longitudinal sequencing. Beyond this particular receptor, the publication reports: After the booster, most of the clones that had expanded following primary vaccination were detected again (almost 98% of CD4 and 80% to 90% of CD8), which suggests that memory was broadly maintained. Computational filtering was needed because FACS-sorted repertoires could contain abundant contaminating clonotypes from the bulk population. A small fraction of clonotypes showed up in both the CD4 and CD8 compartments, probably as a result of convergent recombination. Because only two donors were included in the study, the extent to which the findings can be generalized is limited. The secondary T-cell response was found to be weaker but faster than the primary response, with a peak reached on day 5 rather than on day 15.

From its cysteine to its phenylalanine, the CDR3 spans 15 amino acids. Just the 45-base CDR3 DNA is kept, in frame starting at base 1. Taken from the germline V gene, the CDR1 and CDR2 loops are SGHRS and YFSETQ. Deletion took 4 bases off V and 1 base off J, with a span of 14 bases between the germline ends. Synthesis of TCR cDNA relied on 5'RACE template switching, a step that introduced a universal primer site along with unique molecular identifiers. Priming for cDNA synthesis came from both the TCR alpha and TCR beta constant segments. Library amplification involved two PCR steps, and the second step added sample barcodes and sequencing adapters. Sequencing of the libraries was done on either Illumina HiSeq 2500 (2x100 bp) or NovaSeq (2x150 bp). The paper's processing steps were these. MIGEC handled demultiplexing of reads and collapsing into UMI consensus sequences, while MiXCR performed V(D)J alignment. Vaccine-responding clonotypes were defined with edgeR using replicate PBMC samples, requiring FDR below 0.01 and a log2 fold change above 5 up to day 15. Bulk clonotypes were assigned CD4 or CD8 identity according to which sequenced CD4 or CD8 repertoire held them at higher abundance. The raw public reads went through TCRdb reprocessing: fastp at Q25, MiXCR clone calling, in-frame beta chains kept. When rows share a CDR3 protein, they turn into one entry using the most common DNA and genes. These V and J calls rely on TCRdb rather than the paper's analysis. The sample data list approximately 350,000 distinct CDR3 sequences, and approximately 10% of these were observed just once. The ten largest make up 18% of the sample.

Sample treatment or condition, as interpreted from the label and publication: live attenuated yellow fever vaccine strain. At each blood-draw timepoint, two biological replicates of bulk PBMCs were obtained. A standard Ficoll-Paque protocol was used to isolate PBMCs from peripheral blood. TriZol was used to extract RNA from bulk PBMCs, from CD4 and CD8 fractions, and from dextramer-positive and dextramer-negative fractions. This clonotype was picked up a small number of times. Its antigen is still unknown. No much larger clone is present one base from it, and per-base qualities are unavailable. This receptor was taken from a man aged 18 to 35 who received the YFV17D yellow fever vaccine. Sample: PBMCs, taken on the day of the first yellow fever vaccination. The rearranged segments are TRBV5-1 and TRBJ2-5, and perhaps TRBD1 as D gene, on 6 matching bases. The CDR3 amino acid sequence is: CASSPTGLSQETQYF. At the DNA level, the sequence is TGCGCCAGCAGCCCAACAGGGTTGAGCCAAGAGACCCAGTACTTC. This CDR3, with the reference TRBV5-1 and TRBJ2-5 proteins standing in past its ends, gives the full variable domain KAGVTQTPRYLIKTRGQQVTLSCSPISGHRSVSWYQQTPGQGLQFLFEYFSETQRNKGNFPGRFSGRQFSNSRSEMNVSTLELGDSALYLCASSPTGLSQETQYFGPGTRLLVL.